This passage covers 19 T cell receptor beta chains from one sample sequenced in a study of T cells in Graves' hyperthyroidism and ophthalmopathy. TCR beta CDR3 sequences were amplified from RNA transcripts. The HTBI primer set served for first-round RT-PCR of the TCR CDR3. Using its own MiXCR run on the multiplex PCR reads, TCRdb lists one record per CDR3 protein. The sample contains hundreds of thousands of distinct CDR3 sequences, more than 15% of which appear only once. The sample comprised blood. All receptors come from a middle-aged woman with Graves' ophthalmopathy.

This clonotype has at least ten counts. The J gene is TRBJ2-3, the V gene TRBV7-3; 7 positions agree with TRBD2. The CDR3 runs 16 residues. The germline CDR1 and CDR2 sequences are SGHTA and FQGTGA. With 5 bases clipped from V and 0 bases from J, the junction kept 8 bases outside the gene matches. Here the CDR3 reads CASSPGGGPSTDTQYF. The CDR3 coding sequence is TGTGCCAGCAGCCCGGGGGGAGGGCCAAGCACAGATACGCAGTATTTT.

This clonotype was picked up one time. The CDR3 nucleotides are TGTGCCAGCAGCCAAGATAGGGCCGAGGGTCAGCCCCAGCATTTT. Translation: CASSQDRAEGQPQHF. The V and J genes are TRBV4-2 and TRBJ1-5; no clear D gene. CDR1 and CDR2 from the germline V gene are LGHNA and YNFKEQ. CDR3 length equals 15 residues. V was pared by 0 bases and J by 6 bases, with 12 bases between.

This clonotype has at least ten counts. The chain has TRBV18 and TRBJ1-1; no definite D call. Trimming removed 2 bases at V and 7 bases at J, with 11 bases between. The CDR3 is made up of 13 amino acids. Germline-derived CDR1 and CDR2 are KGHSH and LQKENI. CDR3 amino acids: CASSPGLGSEAFF. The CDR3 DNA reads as TGTGCCAGCTCACCAGGGCTCGGGAGTGAAGCTTTCTTT.

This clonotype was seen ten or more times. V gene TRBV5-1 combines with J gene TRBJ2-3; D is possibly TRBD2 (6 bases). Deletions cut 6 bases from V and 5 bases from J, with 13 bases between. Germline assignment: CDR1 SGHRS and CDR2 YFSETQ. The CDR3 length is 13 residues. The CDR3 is CASTPGELDTQYF. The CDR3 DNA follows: TGCGCCAGCACCCCGGGAGAATTAGATACGCAGTATTTT.

The CDR3 sequence is CASSELGGADTGELFF. In nucleotides, the CDR3 is TGCGCCAGCAGTGAGCTAGGGGGGGCTGACACCGGGGAGCTGTTTTTT. The V call is TRBV10-2, the J call TRBJ2-2, with D perhaps matching TRBD2 (7 bases). V was trimmed by 2 bases and J by 3 bases, leaving 13 bases between them. Germline CDR1 and CDR2: WSHSY and SAAADI. The CDR3 has 16 residues.

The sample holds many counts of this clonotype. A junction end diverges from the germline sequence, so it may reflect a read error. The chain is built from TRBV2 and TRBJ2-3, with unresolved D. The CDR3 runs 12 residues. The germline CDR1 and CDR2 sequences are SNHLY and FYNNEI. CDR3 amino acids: CASSGSTYTQYF. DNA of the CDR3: TGTGCCAGCAGTGGCTCCACATATACGCAGTATTTT.

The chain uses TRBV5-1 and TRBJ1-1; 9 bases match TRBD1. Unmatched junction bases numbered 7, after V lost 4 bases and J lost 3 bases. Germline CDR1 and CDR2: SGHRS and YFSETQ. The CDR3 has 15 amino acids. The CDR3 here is CASSLQGALDTEAFF. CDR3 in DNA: TGCGCCAGCAGCCTACAGGGGGCGCTTGACACTGAAGCTTTCTTT.

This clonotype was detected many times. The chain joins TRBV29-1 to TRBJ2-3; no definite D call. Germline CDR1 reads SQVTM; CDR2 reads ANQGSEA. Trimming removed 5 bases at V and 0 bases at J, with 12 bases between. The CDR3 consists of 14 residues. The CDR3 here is CSVPPGFSTDTQYF. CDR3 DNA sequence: TGCAGCGTTCCTCCTGGCTTTAGCACAGATACGCAGTATTTT.

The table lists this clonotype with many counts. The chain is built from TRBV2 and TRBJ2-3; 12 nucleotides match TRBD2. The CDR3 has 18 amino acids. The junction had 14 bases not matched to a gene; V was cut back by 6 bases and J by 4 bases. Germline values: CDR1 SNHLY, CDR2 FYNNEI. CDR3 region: CASSRLAGAQSKADTQYF. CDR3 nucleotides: TGTGCCAGCAGCCGACTAGCGGGAGCGCAGTCAAAGGCAGATACGCAGTATTTT.

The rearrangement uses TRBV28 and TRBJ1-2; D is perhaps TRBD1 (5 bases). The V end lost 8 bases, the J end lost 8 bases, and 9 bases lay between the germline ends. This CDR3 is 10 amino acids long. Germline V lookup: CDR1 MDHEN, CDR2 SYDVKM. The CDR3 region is CASGTWGYTF. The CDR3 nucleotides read TGTGCCAGCGGGACTTGGGGCTACACCTTC.

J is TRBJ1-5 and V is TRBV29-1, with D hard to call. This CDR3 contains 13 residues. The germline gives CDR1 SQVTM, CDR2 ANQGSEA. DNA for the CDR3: TGCGGCGCCGGAAGGGTAAGCAATCAGCCCCAGCATTTT. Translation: CGAGRVSNQPQHF.

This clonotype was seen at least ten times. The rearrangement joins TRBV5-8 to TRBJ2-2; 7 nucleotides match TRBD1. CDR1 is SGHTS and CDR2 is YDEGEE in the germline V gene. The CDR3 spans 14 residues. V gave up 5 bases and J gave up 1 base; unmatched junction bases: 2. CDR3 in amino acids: CASRRQGNTGELFF. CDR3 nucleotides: TGTGCCAGCAGACGACAGGGGAACACCGGGGAGCTGTTTTTT.

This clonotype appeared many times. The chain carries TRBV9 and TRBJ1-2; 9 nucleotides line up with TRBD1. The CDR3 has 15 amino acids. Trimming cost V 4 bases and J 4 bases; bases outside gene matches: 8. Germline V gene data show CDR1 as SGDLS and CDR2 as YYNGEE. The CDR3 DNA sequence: TGTGCCAGCAGCCCCACGACAGGGGGTCCCTATGGCTACACCTTC. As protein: CASSPTTGGPYGYTF.

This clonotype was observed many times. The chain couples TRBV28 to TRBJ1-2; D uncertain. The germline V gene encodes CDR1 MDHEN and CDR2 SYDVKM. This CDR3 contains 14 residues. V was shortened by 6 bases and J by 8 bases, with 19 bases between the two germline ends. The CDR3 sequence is CASSRTGNQRGYTF. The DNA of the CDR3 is TGTGCCAGCAGCCGGACCGGTAATCAGCGGGGCTACACCTTC.

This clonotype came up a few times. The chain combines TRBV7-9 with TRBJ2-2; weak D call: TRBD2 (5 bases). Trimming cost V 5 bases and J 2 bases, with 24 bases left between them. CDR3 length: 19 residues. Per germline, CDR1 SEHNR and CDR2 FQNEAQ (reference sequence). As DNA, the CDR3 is TGTGCCAGCAGCCATATCCCTTTAGACGGGATATCCAACACCGGGGAGCTGTTTTTT. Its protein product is CASSHIPLDGISNTGELFF.

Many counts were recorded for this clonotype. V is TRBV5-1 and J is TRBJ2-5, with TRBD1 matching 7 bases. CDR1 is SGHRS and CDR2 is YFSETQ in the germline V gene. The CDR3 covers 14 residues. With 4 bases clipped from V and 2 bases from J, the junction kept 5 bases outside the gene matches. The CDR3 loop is CASSETGRQETQYF. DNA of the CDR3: TGCGCCAGCAGCGAGACAGGGCGGCAAGAGACCCAGTACTTC.

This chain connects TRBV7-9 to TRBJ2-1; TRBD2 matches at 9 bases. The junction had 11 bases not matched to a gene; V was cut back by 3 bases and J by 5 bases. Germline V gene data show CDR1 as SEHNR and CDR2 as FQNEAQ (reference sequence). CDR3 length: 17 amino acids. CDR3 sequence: CASSFLSDSGSNNEQFF. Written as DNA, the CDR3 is TGTGCCAGCAGCTTTTTGTCCGATAGCGGGAGCAACAATGAGCAGTTCTTC.

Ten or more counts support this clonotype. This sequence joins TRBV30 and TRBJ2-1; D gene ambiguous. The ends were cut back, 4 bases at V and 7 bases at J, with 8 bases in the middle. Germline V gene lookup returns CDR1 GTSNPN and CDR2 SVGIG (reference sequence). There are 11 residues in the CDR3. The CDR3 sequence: CAWKQWNEQFF. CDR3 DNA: TGTGCCTGGAAGCAGTGGAATGAGCAGTTCTTC.

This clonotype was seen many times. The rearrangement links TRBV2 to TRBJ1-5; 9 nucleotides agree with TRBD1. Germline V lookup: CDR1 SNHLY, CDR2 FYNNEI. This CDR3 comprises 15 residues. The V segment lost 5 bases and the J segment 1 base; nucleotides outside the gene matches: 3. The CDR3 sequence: CASSSDRGSNQPQHF. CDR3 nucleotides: TGTGCCAGCAGTTCGGACAGGGGAAGCAATCAGCCCCAGCATTTT.